Listed below are T cell receptor beta chains from one sample, sequenced in a study of T cell responses to AZD1222 COVID-19 vaccine. Only in-frame clones appear in the TCRdb table, and some are missing; sequencing was by immunoSEQ multiplex PCR. The sample shows about 83,000 clones, 85% to 95% of them seen only once. This sample comprised peripheral blood, obtained 28 days after the second AZD1222 dose. These receptors all stem from an adult who received the AZD1222 COVID-19 vaccine. Each CDR3 is given with its conserved first and last residue. Rows may omit the clone size; those that give it use once, few, many or a size class.

abundance	j_gene	v_gene	CDR3aa
.	TRBJ2-5	TRBV28	CATGTGPEETQYF
few	TRBJ2-7	TRBV5-5	CASSLTSGSLYEQYF
.	TRBJ2-3	TRBV28	CASSREGSWDTQYF
.	TRBJ2-7	TRBV6-6	CASSPGTGGVSRYEQYF
.	TRBJ2-5	TRBV27	CASSLGQGAQETQYF
once	TRBJ1-2	TRBV2	CASRGRDRVNWGYTF
.	TRBJ1-1	TRBV2	CARRSQGVVTEAFF
.	TRBJ1-5	TRBV28	CASTPEWGMIYSNQPQHF
.	TRBJ2-7	TRBV10-3	CAISGVRIEQYF
.	TRBJ1-6	TRBV9	CASSVDGRWSPLHF
once	TRBJ2-2	TRBV29-1	CSVDPGLAGGARELFF
.	TRBJ2-3	TRBV10-2	CASSTGSPTDTQYF
.	TRBJ2-5	TRBV28	CASSLRQGGETQYF
.	TRBJ2-7	TRBV6-5	CASSYGARGSYEQYF
.	TRBJ2-1	TRBV4-3	CASSQESGEQFF
.	TRBJ2-3	TRBV24-1	CATSGVPTGGFNTDTQYF
few	TRBJ2-2	TRBV27	CASSLVGGAGELFF
.	TRBJ2-1	TRBV18	CASSPAGTGGFHEQFF
.	TRBJ2-3	TRBV30	CACRDSAADTQYF
.	TRBJ2-7	TRBV3-1/TRBV3-2	CASSREPYEQYF
.	TRBJ2-7	TRBV6-5	CASSYSGTAAYEQYF
.	TRBJ2-7	TRBV20-1	CSASGDLASYEQYF
.	TRBJ2-1	TRBV21-1	CASLKGGDCRVGESYNEQFF
.	TRBJ1-4	TRBV3-1/TRBV3-2	CASSQDWPGEKLFF
.	TRBJ2-7	TRBV4-1	CASSQGESSYEQYF
.	TRBJ1-5	TRBV7-2	CASSPRMGRGYQPQHF
once	TRBJ2-1	TRBV29-1	CSVHTGQGGTTYNEQFF
.	TRBJ2-1	TRBV28	CASSSQGAGAYNEQFF
.	TRBJ2-3	TRBV21-1	CASSKVAASSTDTQYF
.	TRBJ1-1	TRBV12-5	CASAPQGTGTEAFF
once	TRBJ2-1	TRBV4-2	CASSQVGSEGTSNEQFF
.	TRBJ1-3	TRBV21-1	CASMRIGNTIYF
.	TRBJ1-4	TRBV2	CASTPGGVLANEKLFF
.	TRBJ2-6	TRBV9	CASSLRLVRNWQSSGANVLTF
.	TRBJ2-3	TRBV27	CASSPTGFSTDTQYF
.	TRBJ2-4	TRBV7-9	CASSLSATLAGLKNIQYF
.	TRBJ2-5	TRBV28	CASSTLVRYQETQYF
.	TRBJ2-7	TRBV10-3	CAISASGSAFSEQYF
.	TRBJ1-2	TRBV19	CATKGGGLGYTF
.	TRBJ2-7	TRBV27	CASSLGPRYEQYF
.	TRBJ2-4	TRBV5-1	CASSLVEGAKNIQYF
.	TRBJ1-1	TRBV12-3/TRBV12-4	CASSLHGAEAFF
.	TRBJ1-3	TRBV6-5	CASRDLGWTIYF
.	TRBJ2-3	TRBV7-2	CASSLARGTLADTQYF
few	TRBJ1-3	TRBV7-2	CASSLAATSGNTIYF
.	TRBJ1-4	TRBV28	CASSRPQGAFNEKLFF